Each of the 11 T cell receptor beta chains below was sequenced from the same sample in a study of shared clonotypes between healthy human individuals. CD45RO-negative, CCR7-positively selected cells formed the naive CD8 fraction, excluding terminally differentiated effector memory CD45RA+ cells. The table came from immunoSEQ multiplex PCR; TCRdb's copy has only in-frame clones and leaves some out. The table has about 2 million clones, about 94% seen once. Specimen: naive CD8+ T cells sorted from blood. These TCRs come from a man between 18 and 35 years old in good health.

J is TRBJ1-3 and V is TRBV5-4; a weak D match, TRBD1 (5 bases). The V gene's germline CDR1 is SGHNT and CDR2 YYREEE (reference sequence). The CDR3 covers 17 residues. Trimming removed 4 bases at V and 4 bases at J, with 21 bases between. CDR3 nucleotides: TGTGCCAGCAGCGAAATGACAGCGTATCTTGGGGGAAACACCATATATTTT. This sequence encodes CASSEMTAYLGGNTIYF. Full variable domain (missing parts from reference TRBV5-4 and TRBJ1-3): ETGVTQSPTHLIKTRGQQVTLRCSSQSGHNTVSWYQQALGQGPQFIFQYYREEENGRGNFPPRFSGLQFPNYSSELNVNALELDDSALYLCASSEMTAYLGGNTIYFGEGSWLTVV.

This clone was detected once. J is TRBJ2-5 and V is TRBV7-9; 8 nucleotides align to TRBD2. The CDR3 sequence is 19 residues long. Germline CDR1 and CDR2: SEHNR and FQNEAQ (reference sequence). V shed 4 bases, J shed 1 base, and the junction held 17 bases outside the gene matches. This CDR3 is CASSSPPMSAGGVQETQYF. CDR3 nucleotide sequence: TGTGCCAGCAGCTCACCCCCTATGTCGGCGGGAGGCGTCCAAGAGACCCAGTACTTC.

V and J are TRBV14 and TRBJ1-2, with a possible D match to TRBD1 (6 bases). CDR1 and CDR2 from the germline V gene are SGHDN and FVKESK. The CDR3 is 15 amino acids. V lost 4 bases, J lost 4 bases, and 16 bases lay in between. CDR3 in amino acids: CASSPVFQGIYGYTF. CDR3 bases: TGTGCCAGCAGCCCCGTTTTTCAGGGGATCTATGGCTACACCTTC.

The V gene is TRBV28, the J gene TRBJ2-7; TRBD2 is a possible D gene (6 bases). The CDR3 has 11 residues. Trimming cost V 4 bases and J 7 bases, with 8 bases left between them. Germline CDR1 reads MDHEN; CDR2 reads SYDVKM. CDR3 protein: CASSYGREQYF. Written as DNA, the CDR3 is TGTGCCAGCAGTTATGGGAGGGAGCAGTACTTC.

The rearrangement uses TRBV7-9 and TRBJ2-7, with 10 bases identical to TRBD1. From germline, CDR1 is SEHNR and CDR2 FQNEAQ (reference sequence). V shed 5 bases, J shed 3 bases, and the junction held 10 bases outside the gene matches. CDR3 length: 16 amino acids. For the CDR3, the DNA is TGTGCCAGCAGCCCGGCTGGGACAGGGGTATTCTACGAGCAGTACTTC. The encoded protein is CASSPAGTGVFYEQYF.

The chain couples TRBV16 to TRBJ2-7; TRBD2 matches 7 bases. V lost 6 bases to trimming and J lost 6 bases; unmatched junction nucleotides: 8. The CDR3 is 13 amino acids. The germline CDR1 and CDR2 sequences are KGHSY and FQNENV. The CDR3 DNA reads as TGTGCCAGCAGTCGGGACTATCTTACCGAGCAGTACTTC. Amino acid sequence: CASSRDYLTEQYF.

About this clone itself: Other nucleotide sequences from this sample produce the same CDR3. The chain carries TRBV20-1 and TRBJ1-2, with D possibly being TRBD1 (6 bases). The germline V gene encodes CDR1 DFQATT and CDR2 SNEGSKA (reference sequence). This CDR3 has 11 residues. V lost 2 bases and J 8 bases, leaving 9 bases between the germline ends. CDR3 coding DNA: TGCAGTGCTAGACAGGGGTACGGCTACACCTTC. Protein: CSARQGYGYTF.

The chain employs TRBV9 and TRBJ2-2; 13 nucleotides match TRBD2. The length of the CDR3 is 16 residues. CDR1 and CDR2 (germline): SGDLS, YYNGEE. Trimming took 3 bases from V and 6 from J; bases not matched to a gene: 5. Here the CDR3 reads CASSGGLAGPAGELFF. CDR3 nucleotides: TGTGCCAGCAGCGGGGGACTAGCGGGGCCCGCCGGGGAGCTGTTTTTT. The full variable domain, with the rest looked up from reference TRBV9 and TRBJ2-2, is DSGVTQTPKHLITATGQRVTLRCSPRSGDLSVYWYQQSLDQGLQFLIQYYNGEERAKGNILERFSAQQFPDLHSELNLSSLELGDSALYFCASSGGLAGPAGELFFGEGSRLTVL.

This chain joins TRBV6-5 and TRBJ1-5, with TRBD1 identical over 12 bases. The germline V gene encodes CDR1 MNHEY and CDR2 SVGAGI. The ends lost 5 bases at V and 5 bases at J; junction bases unmatched: 4. The CDR3 runs to 15 residues. CDR3 DNA sequence: TGTGCCAGCAGTCCCGGGACAGGGGGCTATCAGCCCCAGCATTTT. Amino acids: CASSPGTGGYQPQHF.

This clone was seen once. The V gene is TRBV5-6, the J gene TRBJ2-4; possible D gene TRBD2, 7 bases. This CDR3 has 12 amino acids. Trimming pared 7 bases from V and 5 bases from J, leaving 10 bases between. Per germline, CDR1 SGHDT and CDR2 YYEEEE. This CDR3 reads CASGGAENIQYF. As DNA, the CDR3 is TGTGCCAGCGGGGGGGCCGAAAACATTCAGTACTTC.

In DNA, the CDR3 is TGTGCCAGCAGGGAGGGGGGGCCCGATACGCAGTATTTT. Its translation is CASREGGPDTQYF. The chain employs TRBV13 and TRBJ2-3; TRBD2 might be the D (7 bases). With 6 bases removed from V and 6 bases from J, the gap between germline ends came to 13 bases. Germline CDR1 reads PRHDT; CDR2 reads FYEKMQ (reference sequence). This CDR3 has 13 residues.